Presented here are 22 T cell receptor beta chains from one specimen sequenced in a study of blood T cell repertoires in COVID-19. Data came from immunoSEQ multiplex PCR; TCRdb stores just in-frame clones and leaves some out. Of around 260,000 clones in the sample, more than 85% are singletons; the top ten hold 3.6%. The sample consisted of peripheral blood. The receptor set was obtained from a young man with active or convalescent COVID-19.

The chain uses TRBV5-5 and TRBJ2-3, with D uncertain. V gave up 2 bases and J gave up 3 bases, with 7 bases separating them. This CDR3 has 13 amino acids. Per germline, CDR1 SGHKS and CDR2 YYEKEE (reference sequence). CDR3 sequence: CASSFFPTDTQYF. Written as DNA, the CDR3 is TGTGCCAGCAGCTTCTTCCCTACAGATACGCAGTATTTT.

The CDR3 DNA is TGTGCCAGCAGCTTAATCGGGTCGTCCGGGGAGCTGTTTTTT. Translated, it gives CASSLIGSSGELFF. The chain has TRBV7-3 and TRBJ2-2; D unresolved. The CDR3 extends over 14 amino acids. Germline V lookup: CDR1 SGHTA, CDR2 FQGTGA. Trimming took off 1 base at V and 6 bases at J, with 9 bases between the two ends.

This chain links TRBV2 with TRBJ2-3, with 13 bases lining up with TRBD2. Germline CDR1 is SNHLY and CDR2 is FYNNEI. This CDR3 spans 16 amino acids. The junction had 5 bases not matched to a gene; V was cut back by 3 bases and J by 5 bases. This chain's CDR3 is CASSERLAGGQDTQYF. CDR3 coding DNA: TGTGCCAGCAGTGAGAGACTAGCGGGAGGTCAAGATACGCAGTATTTT.

V is TRBV7-8 and J is TRBJ2-7; 7 nucleotides line up with TRBD2. The germline V gene encodes CDR1 SGHVS and CDR2 FQNEAQ. V was pared by 1 base and J by 3 bases, with 3 bases of the junction left unmatched. The CDR3 loop spans 14 amino acids. The CDR3 region has the DNA TGTGCCAGCAGCTTAGTGGAGCGGGGCTACGAGCAGTACTTC. Its protein product is CASSLVERGYEQYF.

The chain couples TRBV5-5 to TRBJ1-2, with D maybe TRBD1 (6 bases). The V gene lost 2 bases and the J gene lost 6 bases, with 8 bases spanning the gap. The CDR3 runs 12 residues. CDR1 is SGHKS and CDR2 is YYEKEE in the germline V gene (reference sequence). CDR3 nucleotides: TGTGCCAGCAGCTTAAGACAGGATGGCTACACCTTC. This translates into CASSLRQDGYTF. Full variable domain (missing parts from reference TRBV5-5 and TRBJ1-2): DAGVTQSPTHLIKTRGQQVTLRCSPISGHKSVSWYQQVLGQGPQFIFQYYEKEERGRGNFPDRFSARQFPNYSSELNVNALLLGDSALYLCASSLRQDGYTFGSGTRLTVV.

The chain is built from TRBV7-8 and TRBJ1-5; D not resolved. The germline V gene encodes CDR1 SGHVS and CDR2 FQNEAQ. The V gene lost 0 bases and the J gene lost 6 bases, with 9 bases spanning the gap. The CDR3 is 14 residues long. Written as DNA, the CDR3 is TGTGCCAGCAGCTTAGCTGCCCGGGGTCAGCCCCAGCATTTT. Its protein product is CASSLAARGQPQHF.

This clone is a singleton in its sample. Here the CDR3 DNA reads TGTGCCAGCAGCTTGGCCCGCCTAGGACTAGCCGTCAATGAGCAGTTCTTC. It is translated as CASSLARLGLAVNEQFF. The rearrangement uses TRBV5-4 and TRBJ2-1, with TRBD2 identical over 8 bases. The CDR3 has 17 residues. The J segment lost 6 bases and the V segment lost 0 bases, leaving 11 bases of the junction unmatched. Germline V lookup: CDR1 SGHNT, CDR2 YYREEE (reference sequence).

The chain couples TRBV5-1 to TRBJ2-1; the match to TRBD2 covers 9 bases. Germline trimming cut 4 bases from V and 6 bases from J; bases unmatched to any gene: 5. CDR1 is SGHRS, CDR2 YFSETQ, per germline. This CDR3 is built from 14 residues. The CDR3 DNA is TGCGCCAGCAGCCTTAGCGGGGGATCCAATGAGCAGTTCTTC. It translates to CASSLSGGSNEQFF.

The chain is built from TRBV28 and TRBJ1-6; TRBD1 matches at 7 bases. CDR1 MDHEN and CDR2 SYDVKM come from the germline V gene. This CDR3 has 12 amino acids. The trim removed 9 bases at V and 9 bases at J, leaving 5 bases unmatched. The CDR3 DNA reads TGTGCCAGTGACAGGGACGGTTCACCCCTCCACTTT. It is translated as CASDRDGSPLHF.

Here the CDR3 DNA reads TGTGCCAGCAGCCCGCTGGGCGCCTCTGAAGCTTTCTTT. As protein: CASSPLGASEAFF. The chain has TRBV6-5 and TRBJ1-1; D gene uncertain. CDR3 length: 13 residues. V dropped 6 bases and J dropped 6 bases, with 14 bases sitting between them. Germline V gives CDR1 MNHEY, CDR2 SVGAGI.

This chain uses TRBV7-2 with TRBJ1-1; D unclear. The CDR3 extends over 14 amino acids. Trimming cost V 7 bases and J 4 bases, with 16 bases left between them. Germline V gives CDR1 SGHTA, CDR2 FQGNSA. The CDR3 sequence is CASTRTDWGTEAFF. CDR3 nucleotides: TGTGCCAGCACAAGGACTGACTGGGGCACTGAAGCTTTCTTT. The full variable domain, with the rest looked up from reference TRBV7-2 and TRBJ1-1, is GAGVSQSPSNKVTEKGKDVELRCDPISGHTALYWYRQSLGQGLEFLIYFQGNSAPDKSGLPSDRFSAERTGGSVSTLTIQRTQQEDSAVYLCASTRTDWGTEAFFGQGTRLTVV.

The table lists this clone with a few counts. The chain has TRBV19 and TRBJ2-2; 12 bases map to TRBD2. In germline, CDR1 is LNHDA, CDR2 SQIVND (reference sequence). The CDR3 loop spans 17 amino acids. V trimming: 1 base; J trimming: 1 base; junction bases outside the gene matches: 1. The CDR3 here is CASSIGLAGVNTGELFF. The CDR3 DNA is TGTGCCAGTAGTATAGGACTAGCGGGAGTGAACACCGGGGAGCTGTTTTTT. The full variable domain, its missing parts supplied by reference TRBV19 and TRBJ2-2, is DGGITQSPKYLFRKEGQNVTLSCEQNLNHDAMYWYRQDPGQGLRLIYYSQIVNDFQKGDIAEGYSVSREKKESFPLTVTSAQKNPTAFYLCASSIGLAGVNTGELFFGEGSRLTVL.

The CDR3 sequence is CASSPWTSGAADTQYF. CDR3 in DNA: TGTGCCAGCTCACCTTGGACTAGCGGGGCCGCAGATACGCAGTATTTT. The rearrangement links TRBV18 to TRBJ2-3; 12 bases agree with TRBD2. Germline V gene sequence: CDR1 KGHSH, CDR2 LQKENI. There are 16 residues in the CDR3. The ends lost 3 bases at V and 4 bases at J; junction bases unmatched: 5.

The rearrangement joins TRBV9 to TRBJ2-7, with 8 bases that match TRBD1. With 4 bases clipped from V and 0 bases from J, the junction kept 6 bases outside the gene matches. Germline CDR1 SGDLS, CDR2 YYNGEE. The CDR3 sequence is 15 residues long. In DNA, the CDR3 is TGTGCCAGCAGCAAGGGACAGGATCTCTCCTACGAGCAGTACTTC. Translating gives CASSKGQDLSYEQYF.

CDR3 amino acids: CSVENLGQGDTNYGYTF. DNA of the CDR3: TGCAGCGTTGAAAATTTGGGACAGGGAGACACTAACTATGGCTACACCTTC. This sequence joins TRBV29-1 and TRBJ1-2, with TRBD1 matching 9 bases. Germline CDR1 SQVTM, CDR2 ANQGSEA. The CDR3 is made up of 17 amino acids. The V and J ends lost 2 bases and 0 bases, in that order; junction bases with no gene match: 10.

This clone appeared a single time. The DNA for the CDR3 is TGTGCCAGCATGACAACAGATACGCAGTATTTT. Translating it yields CASMTTDTQYF. The V gene is TRBV2, the J gene TRBJ2-3; no firm D call. Trimming stripped 7 bases from V and 3 bases from J, with 5 bases between. The germline V gene has CDR1 SNHLY and CDR2 FYNNEI. The CDR3 spans 11 residues.

This clone occurred once. This chain connects TRBV5-1 to TRBJ2-5, with 12 bases aligning to TRBD1. V shed 4 bases and J 4 bases; nucleotides not matched to a gene: 5. Germline-derived CDR1 and CDR2 are SGHRS and YFSETQ. This CDR3 comprises 15 residues. CDR3 nucleotide sequence: TGCGCCAGCAGCCCGGGACAGGGGGCATCAGAGACCCAGTACTTC. It specifies CASSPGQGASETQYF.

The rearrangement joins TRBV9 to TRBJ2-3; 7 bases are a match to TRBD2. J gave up 2 bases and V 4 bases, and 10 bases lay outside the gene matches. CDR3 size: 16 residues. Germline V gene lookup returns CDR1 SGDLS and CDR2 YYNGEE. The CDR3 spells CASSSRSGAPTDTQYF. In DNA form, the CDR3 reads TGTGCCAGCAGCTCAAGAAGCGGGGCACCCACAGATACGCAGTATTTT.

This chain links TRBV18 with TRBJ1-3; D is unclear. The CDR3 spans 14 residues. Germline-derived CDR1 and CDR2 are KGHSH and LQKENI. The ends were cut back, 3 bases at V and 0 bases at J, with 6 bases in the middle. Here the CDR3 DNA reads TGTGCCAGCTCACCCCAATCCTCTGGAAACACCATATATTTT. This gives the protein CASSPQSSGNTIYF.

The chain joins TRBV29-1 to TRBJ2-1, with D tentatively TRBD2 (6 bases). This CDR3 has 13 residues. Trimming took off 0 bases at V and 8 bases at J, with 11 bases between the two ends. The germline V gene has CDR1 SQVTM and CDR2 ANQGSEA. This chain's CDR3 is CSVEETSKDEQFF. DNA for the CDR3: TGCAGCGTTGAAGAGACTAGTAAGGATGAGCAGTTCTTC.

In its sample, this clone was seen once. The chain recombines TRBV9 with TRBJ2-1, with 7 bases fitting TRBD2. The germline CDR1 and CDR2 sequences are SGDLS and YYNGEE. The CDR3 has 14 residues. J was trimmed by 4 bases and V by 3 bases; bases with no gene match: 4. CDR3 residues: CASSELARYNEQFF. As DNA, the CDR3 is TGTGCCAGCAGCGAACTAGCGCGGTACAATGAGCAGTTCTTC. Full variable domain (remainder filled in from reference TRBV9 and TRBJ2-1): DSGVTQTPKHLITATGQRVTLRCSPRSGDLSVYWYQQSLDQGLQFLIQYYNGEERAKGNILERFSAQQFPDLHSELNLSSLELGDSALYFCASSELARYNEQFFGPGTRLTVL.

V and J are TRBV28 and TRBJ1-2; D ambiguous. V was cut by 2 bases and J by 7 bases, with 8 bases left in between. Germline CDR1 and CDR2: MDHEN and SYDVKM. The CDR3 is made up of 12 amino acids. The CDR3 is CASSLRDFGYTF. In DNA form, the CDR3 reads TGTGCCAGCAGTTTACGGGATTTTGGCTACACCTTC.